This entry lists 3 T cell receptor beta chains sequenced from one sample in a study of CXCR3-negative and CXCR3-positive naive CD8 T cells (dated by TCRdb to the late 2010s). Sequencing used a NextSeq 550. The Human TCR Profiling Kit (MiLaboratory) was used to prepare UMI-labeled 5' RACE TRB cDNA libraries. Once TCRdb had reprocessed the reads, it stored one entry per CDR3 protein sequence and supplied no DNA. The table for this sample lists tens of thousands of distinct CDR3 sequences. The ten largest clones add up to roughly 14% of the sample. The sequenced sample was memory CD8+ T cells from blood. Reading the label with the study, this specimen's cell subset or site is: conventional CD8+ memory T cells (TMEM), sorted as controls. The receptors here all came from a human donor in good health. Some clones in this sample may be carry-over from other donors' samples.

This chain links TRBV12-3 or TRBV12-4 with TRBJ2-7. The length of the CDR3 is 14 residues. CDR3 sequence reads: CASSLAGSSYEQYF.

The chain recombines TRBV28 with TRBJ2-7; TCRdb proposes TRBD1, but this gene call is untestable without DNA. The CDR3 spans 15 residues. Germline assignment: CDR1 MDHEN and CDR2 SYDVKM. CDR3 sequence reads: CASSWEEGASYEQYF.

The chain carries TRBV4-3 and TRBJ2-7; TCRdb outputs TRBD1, but without DNA this stays unchecked. The CDR3 contains 14 residues. Per germline, CDR1 LGHNA and CDR2 YSLEER. The CDR3 loop is CASSLTGFSYEQYF.